The 32 T cell receptor beta chains in this list originate from one sample, sequenced in a study of T cells in Graves' hyperthyroidism and ophthalmopathy. Amplification yielded TCR beta CDR3 regions, with RNA transcripts as the source. Carried out on the TCR CDR3, a first-round RT-PCR used the HTBI primer set. MiXCR, run by TCRdb on the multiplex PCR reads, gives a single entry per CDR3 protein. The sample has under 350,000 distinct CDR3 sequences, about 18% seen once. The sequencing input was blood. All receptors derive from a woman aged 45-65 years with Graves' hyperthyroidism.

On this clonotype: A read error is possible here, since a much larger clone lies one base away. The rearrangement uses TRBV3-1 and TRBJ2-2; D gene ambiguous. V was trimmed by 3 bases and J by 4 bases, leaving 3 bases between them. In germline, CDR1 is LGHDT, CDR2 YNNKEL (reference sequence). There are 12 residues in the CDR3. The CDR3 DNA is TGTGCCAGCAGCCATCCCACCGGGGAGCTGTTTTTT. Translating gives CASSHPTGELFF.

The chain carries TRBV27 and TRBJ1-4; weak D call: TRBD1 (5 bases). Between the trimmed V and J ends, which lost 4 bases and 4 bases, there was a span of 13 bases. This CDR3 contains 15 residues. Germline values: CDR1 MNHEY, CDR2 SMNVEV (reference sequence). The CDR3 loop reads CASSYTGGDNEKLFF. Here the CDR3 DNA reads TGTGCCAGCAGTTATACAGGTGGGGATAATGAAAAACTGTTTTTT.

This clonotype came up a few times. J is TRBJ2-5 and V is TRBV7-9; D might be TRBD2 (5 bases). The CDR3 spans 15 residues. The V gene's germline CDR1 is SEHNR and CDR2 FQNEAQ (reference sequence). Trimming took off 5 bases at V and 2 bases at J, with 15 bases between the two ends. DNA of the CDR3: TGTGCCAGCAGCCCCCACGGGGAGTCGCAAGAGACCCAGTACTTC. This encodes CASSPHGESQETQYF.

This clonotype was counted ten times or more. The rearrangement uses TRBV3-1 and TRBJ1-6; no clear D. Trimming stripped 4 bases from V and 5 bases from J, with 3 bases between. This CDR3 is built from 12 residues. Germline lookup yields CDR1 LGHDT and CDR2 YNNKEL (reference sequence). The CDR3 here is CASSRDNSPLHF. As DNA, the CDR3 is TGTGCCAGCAGCCGCGATAATTCACCCCTCCACTTT.

This clonotype was observed a few times. The rearrangement links TRBV6-1 to TRBJ1-1; a weak D match, TRBD1 (5 bases). The V and J ends lost 5 bases and 1 base respectively, with 14 bases between them. Looked up from germline, CDR1 is MNHNS and CDR2 is SASEGT. The CDR3 is made up of 15 amino acids. CDR3 protein: CASSKRGDWNTEAFF. In DNA form, the CDR3 reads TGTGCCAGCAGTAAACGAGGGGACTGGAACACTGAAGCTTTCTTT.

This clonotype was counted ten times or more. The chain joins TRBV5-6 to TRBJ1-1; D ambiguous. CDR1 is SGHDT, CDR2 YYEEEE, per germline. The CDR3 extends over 13 amino acids. V was shortened by 0 bases and J by 1 base, with 4 bases between the two germline ends. DNA of the CDR3: TGTGCCAGCAGCTTGGACGCGAACACTGAAGCTTTCTTT. The encoded protein is CASSLDANTEAFF.

This sequence joins TRBV29-1 and TRBJ1-2, with TRBD1 matching over 7 bases. V shed 2 bases, J shed 8 bases, and the junction held 5 bases outside the gene matches. The CDR3 is made up of 12 amino acids. Per the germline V gene, CDR1 is SQVTM and CDR2 is ANQGSEA. The CDR3 sequence is CSVERQGEGYTF. CDR3 nucleotides: TGCAGCGTTGAACGACAGGGCGAGGGCTACACCTTC.

This clonotype was seen at least ten times. This rearrangement joins TRBV2 to TRBJ1-6, with unresolved D. Germline V gene data show CDR1 as SNHLY and CDR2 as FYNNEI. The CDR3 spans 16 residues. V was cut by 0 bases and J by 10 bases, with 16 bases left in between. This CDR3 reads CASSEALPRINSPLHF. The CDR3 DNA reads as TGTGCCAGCAGTGAAGCGCTTCCCCGGATAAACTCACCCCTCCACTTT.

The table lists this clonotype with a few counts. The J gene is TRBJ2-3, the V gene TRBV5-6; D not certain. The V gene's germline CDR1 is SGHDT and CDR2 YYEEEE. CDR3 size: 13 residues. The ends were cut back, 0 bases at V and 2 bases at J, with 4 bases in the middle. This CDR3 reads CASSLGDTDTQYF. The CDR3 region has the DNA TGTGCCAGCAGCTTGGGGGACACAGATACGCAGTATTTT.

This clonotype was seen a handful of times. The J gene is TRBJ1-1, the V gene TRBV5-1, with D possibly TRBD1 on 5 matching bases. In germline, CDR1 is SGHRS, CDR2 YFSETQ. V lost 1 base and J 1 base, leaving 17 bases between the germline ends. CDR3 length: 17 amino acids. CDR3 loop: CASSLLSAGSGNTEAFF. CDR3 nucleotides: TGCGCCAGCAGCTTGTTATCCGCAGGGTCGGGGAACACTGAAGCTTTCTTT. The variable domain in full, completed from reference TRBV5-1 and TRBJ1-1, reads KAGVTQTPRYLIKTRGQQVTLSCSPISGHRSVSWYQQTPGQGLQFLFEYFSETQRNKGNFPGRFSGRQFSNSRSEMNVSTLELGDSALYLCASSLLSAGSGNTEAFFGQGTRLTVV.

The chain uses TRBV6-2 or TRBV6-3 and TRBJ2-4; 10 nucleotides line up with TRBD1. In germline, CDR1 is MNHEY, CDR2 SVGEGT. With 0 bases clipped from V and 8 bases from J, the junction kept 1 base outside the gene matches. This CDR3 is 14 amino acids long. CDR3 coding DNA: TGTGCCAGCAGTTACTCTGGACAGGGGGACATTCAGTACTTC. Translation gives CASSYSGQGDIQYF.

This clonotype has just a few counts. The chain links TRBV28 to TRBJ2-1, with TRBD1 as a possible D gene (5 bases). V gave up 10 bases and J gave up 0 bases, with 10 bases separating them. Germline V gene data show CDR1 as MDHEN and CDR2 as SYDVKM. The CDR3 consists of 13 residues. CDR3 nucleotides: TGTGCCACCAGACAGAGCTCCTACAATGAGCAGTTCTTC. The encoded protein is CATRQSSYNEQFF.

At least ten counts were recorded for this clonotype. V usage is TRBV30 and J usage is TRBJ1-3; 7 bases align to TRBD1. Germline V gene sequence: CDR1 GTSNPN, CDR2 SVGIG (reference sequence). Trimming removed 3 bases from V and 4 bases from J; junction bases left unmatched: 6. The CDR3 totals 14 residues. In DNA form, the CDR3 reads TGTGCCTGGAGGACCGGGACAGCCGGAAACACCATATATTTT. Translated: CAWRTGTAGNTIYF.

This clonotype showed up just a few times. This chain uses TRBV3-1 with TRBJ2-1; 9 positions match TRBD2. This CDR3 spans 18 amino acids. Germline CDR1 reads LGHDT; CDR2 reads YNNKEL (reference sequence). V shed 2 bases and J 9 bases; nucleotides not matched to a gene: 17. The CDR3, as DNA: TGTGCCAGCAGCCAAAATGGGGCGGGAGGGGAGTACAAGCCTGAGCAGTTCTTC. As protein: CASSQNGAGGEYKPEQFF.

The rearrangement joins TRBV6-1 to TRBJ1-2; TRBD1 matches at 7 bases. The CDR3 spans 12 residues. Losses at the gene ends were 6 bases for V and 8 bases for J; bases not matched to a gene: 6. CDR1 and CDR2 (germline): MNHNS, SASEGT. The CDR3, as DNA: TGTGCCAGCAGCCAACAGGGGAACGGCTACACCTTC. Encoded protein: CASSQQGNGYTF.

This clonotype has more than one count but fewer than ten. The chain combines TRBV5-1 with TRBJ2-1, with D possibly matching TRBD2 (5 bases). V lost 5 bases, J lost 10 bases, and 13 bases lay in between. This CDR3 spans 12 amino acids. Germline V gives CDR1 SGHRS, CDR2 YFSETQ. The CDR3 protein is CASSYSSNEQFF. In DNA, the CDR3 is TGCGCCAGCAGTTATTCTAGCAACGAGCAGTTCTTC.

The chain employs TRBV20-1 and TRBJ2-3, with D perhaps being TRBD1 or TRBD2 (7 bases each). The CDR3 contains 14 residues. Germline CDR1 reads DFQATT; CDR2 reads SNEGSKA (reference sequence). V was pared by 5 bases and J by 4 bases, with 16 bases between. The CDR3 reads CSAPGGAISDTQYF. The DNA of the CDR3 is TGCAGTGCTCCAGGGGGGGCAATATCAGATACGCAGTATTTT.

This clonotype was found many times. The V and J genes are TRBV5-1 and TRBJ1-1; 7 nucleotides align to TRBD1. Looked up from germline, CDR1 is SGHRS and CDR2 is YFSETQ. J was trimmed by 4 bases and V by 5 bases; bases with no gene match: 5. This CDR3 is built from 13 residues. DNA of the CDR3: TGCGCCAGCAGGGCCCCAGGGGGCACTGAAGCTTTCTTT. This sequence encodes CASRAPGGTEAFF.

This clonotype was counted a single time. A much larger clone lies a single base off, so this may be a read error. V and J are TRBV5-1 and TRBJ2-3; D may be TRBD2 (6 bases). The V and J ends lost 5 bases and 2 bases respectively, with 12 bases between them. The CDR3 length is 14 residues. Germline V gene sequence: CDR1 SGHRS, CDR2 YFSETQ. As DNA, the CDR3 is TGCGCCAGCAGGGCGGGGACTTACACAGATACGCAGTATTTT. Translating it yields CASRAGTYTDTQYF.

This chain joins TRBV7-9 and TRBJ2-3, with 7 bases fitting TRBD2. The ends lost 5 bases at V and 0 bases at J; junction bases unmatched: 8. This CDR3 contains 16 residues. Germline lookup yields CDR1 SEHNR and CDR2 FQNEAQ (reference sequence). The CDR3 DNA is TGTGCCAGCAGCCCGACCGGGACTACTAGCACAGATACGCAGTATTTT. As protein: CASSPTGTTSTDTQYF.

This clonotype has at least ten counts. The chain links TRBV6-1 to TRBJ2-1, with 10 bases identical to TRBD1. The CDR3 contains 14 residues. Germline CDR1 and CDR2: MNHNS and SASEGT. The junction had 6 bases not matched to a gene; V was cut back by 6 bases and J by 7 bases. The CDR3 nucleotides are TGTGCCAGCAGCGAGCCGGGACAGGGGAATGAGCAGTTCTTC. Residues: CASSEPGQGNEQFF.

This clonotype appeared many times. The chain has TRBV12-3 or TRBV12-4 and TRBJ2-5, with TRBD1 identical over 12 bases. The junction had 7 bases not matched to a gene; V was cut back by 6 bases and J by 5 bases. The CDR3 totals 15 residues. The CDR3: CASSPGQGAGETQYF. The CDR3 coding sequence is TGTGCCAGCAGCCCGGGACAGGGGGCAGGGGAGACCCAGTACTTC.

This clonotype was seen just once. Given a much more abundant clone one base away, this may be a read error. This rearrangement joins TRBV6-1 to TRBJ2-3; possible D gene TRBD2, 5 bases. Between the trimmed V and J ends, which lost 6 bases and 3 bases, there was a span of 19 bases. From germline, CDR1 is MNHNS and CDR2 SASEGT. The CDR3 consists of 16 residues. Here the CDR3 DNA reads TGTGCCAGCAGGAGGCTAGTGGGAGTTAGGACAGATACGCAGTATTTT. Translation gives CASRRLVGVRTDTQYF.

As concerns this clonotype: This clone may be a read error of a much larger clone one base away. The rearrangement joins TRBV11-2 to TRBJ2-5, with D perhaps given as TRBD1 or TRBD2 (6 bases each). This CDR3 is built from 16 residues. Germline lookup yields CDR1 SGHAT and CDR2 FQNNGV. Here the CDR3 reads CASSFNPGALQETHYF. The CDR3 nucleotides read TGTGCCAGCAGCTTTAATCCGGGGGCCCTCCAAGAGACCCACTACTTC.

The chain couples TRBV9 to TRBJ2-2; a possible D gene is TRBD2 (5 bases). V was cut by 0 bases and J by 5 bases, with 20 bases left in between. The CDR3 has 18 amino acids. The germline V gene has CDR1 SGDLS and CDR2 YYNGEE. The DNA of the CDR3 is TGTGCCAGCAGCGTAGGAGAAGGGTCGGTAGCGTGGACCGGGGAGCTGTTTTTT. Encoded protein: CASSVGEGSVAWTGELFF.

Points on this clonotype: This may be a read error, as it is one base from a much larger clone. The chain combines TRBV11-2 with TRBJ2-1; maybe TRBD2 (7 bases). This CDR3 contains 18 residues. Germline V CDR1 and CDR2: SGHAT, FQNNGV. CDR3 sequence: CASSLDGGAGAIYNGQFF. Here the CDR3 DNA reads TGTGCCAGCAGCTTAGACGGTGGGGCGGGGGCCATCTACAATGGGCAGTTCTTC.

This clonotype was counted between two and nine times. J is TRBJ2-7 and V is TRBV5-1; 10 bases align to TRBD1. Unmatched junction bases numbered 28, after V lost 6 bases and J lost 4 bases. The CDR3 length is 21 residues. Per the germline V gene, CDR1 is SGHRS and CDR2 is YFSETQ. This CDR3 reads CASTGTGASRRVPGLPYEQYF. Written as DNA, the CDR3 is TGCGCCAGCACCGGGACAGGGGCTTCGCGGCGGGTACCGGGACTACCGTACGAGCAGTACTTC. Variable domain in full (rest from reference TRBV5-1 and TRBJ2-7): KAGVTQTPRYLIKTRGQQVTLSCSPISGHRSVSWYQQTPGQGLQFLFEYFSETQRNKGNFPGRFSGRQFSNSRSEMNVSTLELGDSALYLCASTGTGASRRVPGLPYEQYFGPGTRLTVT.

This clonotype was recorded many times. The gene calls are TRBV7-2 and TRBJ1-5, with a possible D match to TRBD1 (5 bases). The CDR3 is made up of 16 amino acids. The V end lost 5 bases, the J end lost 2 bases, and 16 bases lay between the germline ends. Germline V gene sequence: CDR1 SGHTA, CDR2 FQGNSA. CDR3: CASSRSSGSGNQPQHF. The CDR3 nucleotides read TGTGCCAGCAGCCGAAGCTCAGGGTCAGGCAATCAGCCCCAGCATTTT.

A few counts support this clonotype. In DNA, the CDR3 is TGCAGTGCTAGAGCAACAGGGGGCCTAGGGGGAAAACTGTTTTTT. This sequence encodes CSARATGGLGGKLFF. This chain links TRBV20-1 with TRBJ1-4, with 9 nucleotides matching TRBD1. This CDR3 has 15 residues. Germline CDR1 and CDR2: DFQATT and SNEGSKA (reference sequence). With 1 base clipped from V and 10 bases from J, the junction kept 10 bases outside the gene matches.

A few counts support this clonotype. The J gene is TRBJ2-3, the V gene TRBV10-3, with 9 nucleotides matching TRBD1. The germline V gene encodes CDR1 ENHRY and CDR2 SYGVKD. CDR3 size: 16 residues. V lost 4 bases to trimming and J lost 0 bases; unmatched junction nucleotides: 5. Written as DNA, the CDR3 is TGTGCCATCAGTGGCGGGACAGGGCCAAGCACAGATACGCAGTATTTT. This gives the protein CAISGGTGPSTDTQYF.

The V call is TRBV3-1, the J call TRBJ1-1; D remains ambiguous. CDR3 length: 14 residues. The V and J ends lost 4 bases and 2 bases respectively, with 11 bases between them. CDR1 LGHDT and CDR2 YNNKEL come from the germline V gene (reference sequence). The CDR3 spells CASSRTERNTEAFF. CDR3 DNA: TGTGCCAGCAGCCGGACTGAACGAAACACTGAAGCTTTCTTT.

This clonotype was seen at least ten times. The chain combines TRBV20-1 with TRBJ2-7; D possibly corresponds to TRBD2 (6 bases). V was trimmed by 3 bases and J by 1 base, leaving 16 bases between them. There are 15 residues in the CDR3. Per the germline V gene, CDR1 is DFQATT and CDR2 is SNEGSKA (reference sequence). As DNA, the CDR3 is TGCAGTGCTAGGGATAGCGGTGACATTTCCTACGAGCAGTACTTC. This sequence encodes CSARDSGDISYEQYF.